The sequence of this T cell receptor (beta chain) was determined in a study of cytomegalovirus exposure and HLA in healthy donors. Study-level findings and limits: Most TCR sequences showed up rarely, but some public TCRs showed up in many donors. Accounts indicate the classifier identified cytomegalovirus status with strong specificity and sensitivity. Researchers counted over 150 TCR beta chains as cytomegalovirus-associated. Subsequent analysis of the 110 or so validation repertoires found a tendency for first-cohort TCR clusters to co-occur.

The CDR3 is 15 amino acids. The germline V gene encodes CDR1 MGHRA and CDR2 YSYEKL. The germline V and J ends were trimmed by 5 bases and 0 bases, with 11 bases remaining between them. Only in-frame clones appear in the TCRdb table, and some are missing; sequencing was by immunoSEQ multiplex PCR. The sample lists some 130,000 clones; approximately 82% were seen once. Worth noting for this clone: The antigen is not known.

The sample was PBMCs. This TCR derives from a man younger than 45 in good health and CMV-seropositive. The V gene is TRBV4-1, the J gene TRBJ2-1; D gene ambiguous. The CDR3 sequence: CASSYQVRSYNEQFF. DNA for the CDR3: TGCGCCAGCAGCTATCAGGTGCGCTCCTACAATGAGCAGTTCTTC.